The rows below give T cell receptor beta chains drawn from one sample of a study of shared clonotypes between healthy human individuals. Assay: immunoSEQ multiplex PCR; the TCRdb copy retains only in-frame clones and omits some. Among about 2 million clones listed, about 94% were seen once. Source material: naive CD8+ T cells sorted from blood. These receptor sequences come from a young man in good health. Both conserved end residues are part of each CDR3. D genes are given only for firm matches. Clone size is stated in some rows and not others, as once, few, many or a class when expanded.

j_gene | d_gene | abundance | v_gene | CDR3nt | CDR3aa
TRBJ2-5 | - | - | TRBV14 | TGTGCCAGCTCACCACGGGATACCAGGGCGGGGGAGACCCAGTACTTC | CASSPRDTRAGETQYF
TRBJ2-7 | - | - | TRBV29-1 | TGCAGCGTCTCCCCGACGGGCTACGAGCAGTACTTC | CSVSPTGYEQYF
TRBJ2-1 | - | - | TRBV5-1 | TGCGCCAGCAGTTCCGGGTACAATGAGCAGTTCTTC | CASSSGYNEQFF
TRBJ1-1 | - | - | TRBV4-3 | TGCGCCAGCAGCCAAGCTTTTTCACTGAACACTGAAGCTTTCTTT | CASSQAFSLNTEAFF
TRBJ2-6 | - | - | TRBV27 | TGTGCCAGCAGTTTATCGGCGGGTTCCGGGGCCAACGTCCTGACTTTC | CASSLSAGSGANVLTF
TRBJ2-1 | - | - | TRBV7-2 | TGTGCCAGCAGCTTCCCTCCACCGGGATACAATGAGCAGTTCTTC | CASSFPPPGYNEQFF
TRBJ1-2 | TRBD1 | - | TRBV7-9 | TGTGCCAGCAGCTTAGCGGGGACAGAAGAATACTATGGCTACACCTTC | CASSLAGTEEYYGYTF
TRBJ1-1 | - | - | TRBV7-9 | TGTGCCAGCAGCCGAGACGAAGCTTTCTTT | CASSRDEAFF
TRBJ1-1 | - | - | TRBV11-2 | TGTGCCAGCAGCTTGGCCCGGTACGGGAACACTGAAGCTTTCTTT | CASSLARYGNTEAFF
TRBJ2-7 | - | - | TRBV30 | TGTGCCTGGGGGGGATCGTCCATCCTACCTACCGAGCAGTACTTC | CAWGGSSILPTEQYF
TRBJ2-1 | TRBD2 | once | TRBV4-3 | TGCGCCAGCAGCACATTAGCGGGGGGGTACAATGAGCAGTTCTTC | CASSTLAGGYNEQFF
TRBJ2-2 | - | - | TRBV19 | TGTGCCACCCACTGGCAGGGCAACACCGGGGAGCTGTTTTTT | CATHWQGNTGELFF
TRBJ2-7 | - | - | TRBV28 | TGTGCCAGCAATGCCACCCCGGGGCGAGAGCAGTACTTC | CASNATPGREQYF
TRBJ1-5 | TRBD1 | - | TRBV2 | TGTGCCAGCAGTGAAAGGGACAGGAGAACGGGACCCCAGCATTTT | CASSERDRRTGPQHF
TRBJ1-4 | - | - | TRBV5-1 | TGCGCCAGCAGCTTTTTTGGAGGGGGTGATGAAAAACTGTTTTTT | CASSFFGGGDEKLFF
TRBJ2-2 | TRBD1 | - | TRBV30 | TGTGCCTGGAGTTGGGACAGGGGTAACACCGGGGAGCTGTTTTTT | CAWSWDRGNTGELFF
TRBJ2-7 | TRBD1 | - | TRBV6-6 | TGTGCCAGCACCTTGGACAGGGGTTACGAGCAGTACTTC | CASTLDRGYEQYF
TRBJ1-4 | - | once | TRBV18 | TGTGCCAGCTCACCCCCAGGGGCGTCAACTAATGAAAAACTGTTTTTT | CASSPPGASTNEKLFF
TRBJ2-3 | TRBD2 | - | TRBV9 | TGTGCCAGCAGCGCTACTAGCGGCACAGATACGCAGTATTTT | CASSATSGTDTQYF